Given below is one TCR beta chain in context. The antigen is not known. The PCR contained 60 Vbeta and 13 Jbeta primers. Original processing methods: Later analysis identified around 85 million unique TCR beta chains, 9 million to 12 million shared. Profiled with immunoSEQ multiplex PCR; TCRdb holds only in-frame clones, not every one. That table supplies the V and J calls and clone size; D and trimming were determined from the DNA. The sample has roughly 120,000 clones, approximately 15% seen once. The CDR3 extends over 17 amino acids. V dropped 1 base and J dropped 0; count of bases not matched to a gene: 9. Germline V gene lookup returns CDR1 SGDLS and CDR2 YYNGEE. This entry comes from a study of cytomegalovirus exposure and HLA in healthy donors. Overall study results and limits: Investigators reported some 150 TCR beta chains as tied to cytomegalovirus.

This chain links TRBV9 with TRBJ2-7; TRBD1 matches at 8 bases. The sequence derives from a woman in her late teens or twenties in good health and CMV-seronegative. Material: PBMCs. This CDR3 is CASSVNVRTGSSYEQYF. CDR3 coding DNA: TGTGCCAGCAGCGTAAACGTCAGGACAGGGAGCTCCTACGAGCAGTACTTC. The full variable domain, its missing parts supplied by reference TRBV9 and TRBJ2-7, is DSGVTQTPKHLITATGQRVTLRCSPRSGDLSVYWYQQSLDQGLQFLIQYYNGEERAKGNILERFSAQQFPDLHSELNLSSLELGDSALYFCASSVNVRTGSSYEQYFGPGTRLTVT.